This T cell receptor (beta chain) is from a study of beta chain features in type 1 diabetes. Findings and limits, study-wide: PCR might favor shorter templates, equally in patients and controls. Patients with Type 1 diabetes showed moderately but significantly shorter TCRB CDR3s in all four CD4+ subsets.

Notes on this clone: Its specificity is unknown.

The authors took one heparinised blood draw, averaging roughly 120 mL, from each donor. The sequenced template was cDNA made from the entire isolated RNA. Repertoires were generated with immunoSEQ multiplex PCR, while TCRdb's copy carries only in-frame clones and drops some. This sample carries 200,000 to 300,000 clones, over 12% of them seen once, and the ten largest clones take about 0.027%. What was sequenced was naive CD4+ T cells from blood. This receptor was identified in a woman between 40 and 55 years old in good health.

The CDR3 DNA reads TGTGCCAGTAGAAACAGACAACTGATTAATGAAAAACTGTTTTTT. Translated, it gives CASRNRQLINEKLFF. This chain connects TRBV19 to TRBJ1-4; D is ambiguous. V was pared by 6 bases and J by 4 bases, with 15 bases between. Germline V gene lookup returns CDR1 LNHDA and CDR2 SQIVND (reference sequence). This CDR3 is built from 15 residues.